Listed here are 24 T cell receptor beta chains from one sample, sequenced in a study of a mutant IDH1 vaccine in newly diagnosed glioma. For these receptors, no antigen is known. This sample's time point: week 47, end of study. The vaccine gave 300 ug of a 20-mer mutant IDH1 peptide subcutaneously per dose. The table came from immunoSEQ multiplex PCR; TCRdb's copy has only in-frame clones and leaves some out. The profile covers approximately 58,000 clones, with less than 90% appearing a single time and 3.5% to 4.5% taken by the ten largest. The sample here was PBMCs, taken from a glioma patient whose treatment included an IDH1 peptide vaccine. The source is a young man with glioma.

CDR3 DNA: TGTGCCAGCAGTTACTCCGGGACAGATTATGGCTACACCTTC. Translating gives CASSYSGTDYGYTF. This chain connects TRBV6-5 to TRBJ1-2, with 7 nucleotides matching TRBD1. Trimming cost V 0 bases and J 5 bases; bases outside gene matches: 3. This CDR3 comprises 14 residues. Germline lookup yields CDR1 MNHEY and CDR2 SVGAGI.

This clone was observed a few times. This chain connects TRBV13 to TRBJ1-5, with D uncertain. The CDR3 runs 12 residues. Germline V gene lookup returns CDR1 PRHDT and CDR2 FYEKMQ (reference sequence). V lost 5 bases, J lost 4 bases, and 6 bases lay in between. For the CDR3, the DNA is TGTGCCAGCAGCCGATTAAATCAGCCCCAGCATTTT. Amino acids: CASSRLNQPQHF.

V is TRBV28 and J is TRBJ1-5, with unresolved D. The CDR3 extends over 13 amino acids. The germline gives CDR1 MDHEN, CDR2 SYDVKM. Trimming took off 4 bases at V and 6 bases at J, with 10 bases between the two ends. The CDR3 loop is CASSSLRSQPQHF. CDR3 coding DNA: TGTGCCAGCAGTTCCCTGAGAAGTCAGCCCCAGCATTTT.

The V and J genes are TRBV5-4 and TRBJ1-6; D unclear. Trimming stripped 7 bases from V and 6 bases from J, with 8 bases between. Germline values: CDR1 SGHNT, CDR2 YYREEE (reference sequence). This CDR3 is 12 amino acids long. The DNA for the CDR3 is TGTGCCAGCCAAAGTTCTAATTCACCCCTCCACTTT. Its protein product is CASQSSNSPLHF.

The CDR3 nucleotides are TGTGCCAGCTCACCGTCGACAGGGGGCGGCGAGCAGTACTTC. Protein: CASSPSTGGGEQYF. The chain uses TRBV18 and TRBJ2-7; 10 bases align to TRBD1. Germline V gene sequence: CDR1 KGHSH, CDR2 LQKENI. V dropped 3 bases and J dropped 6; count of bases not matched to a gene: 5. This CDR3 contains 14 residues.

Only one count was recorded for this clone. At one end, the junction sequence differs from germline, possibly due to a read error. V is TRBV11-2 and J is TRBJ2-7; the D call may be TRBD1 or TRBD2 (5 bases each). Germline lookup yields CDR1 SGHAT and CDR2 FQNNGV. CDR3 size: 17 residues. The CDR3 region has the DNA TGTGCCAGCAGTTTAGGATCGAGCCGGGACGGATCCTACGAGCAGTACTTC. This translates into CASSLGSSRDGSYEQYF.

The chain joins TRBV12-5 to TRBJ2-3, with TRBD1 matching 7 bases. Trimming took 3 bases from V and 2 from J; bases not matched to a gene: 5. CDR1 LGHNT and CDR2 FRNRAP come from the germline V gene. The CDR3 spans 15 residues. DNA for the CDR3: TGTGCTAGTGGTTTCGAGGGGGCGATCACAGATACGCAGTATTTT. Encoded protein: CASGFEGAITDTQYF.

This clone was counted only a few times. The chain's CDR3 is CASSLSGLAFF. The DNA of the CDR3 is TGTGCCAGCAGCTTAAGTGGTCTAGCTTTCTTT. V and J are TRBV11-2 and TRBJ1-1; no firm D call. This CDR3 contains 11 residues. V shed 2 bases and J shed 10 bases, with 8 bases lying between them. The germline gives CDR1 SGHAT, CDR2 FQNNGV.

CDR3 amino acids: CASSLGSIGSGNTIYF. Here the CDR3 DNA reads TGTGCCAGCAGCTTAGGCAGTATAGGCTCTGGAAACACCATATATTTT. V and J are TRBV7-8 and TRBJ1-3; the D is unclear. In germline, CDR1 is SGHVS, CDR2 FQNEAQ. CDR3 length equals 16 residues. V gave up 1 base and J gave up 0 bases, with 10 bases separating them.

The J gene is TRBJ1-5, the V gene TRBV27; 7 nucleotides agree with TRBD1. CDR3 length equals 14 residues. In germline, CDR1 is MNHEY, CDR2 SMNVEV (reference sequence). J gave up 0 bases and V 4 bases, and 0 bases lay outside the gene matches. The CDR3 DNA reads TGTGCCAGCAGTTCAGGGGGTAGCAATCAGCCCCAGCATTTT. Translation: CASSSGGSNQPQHF.

The V and J genes are TRBV2 and TRBJ2-7; 7 nucleotides align to TRBD1. Germline V gene lookup returns CDR1 SNHLY and CDR2 FYNNEI. J gave up 0 bases and V 7 bases, and 6 bases lay outside the gene matches. The CDR3 covers 14 residues. CDR3 sequence (DNA): TGTGCCAGCACCAGGGGGTCCCACTCCTACGAGCAGTACTTC. Translated: CASTRGSHSYEQYF.

The J gene is TRBJ2-7, the V gene TRBV5-4; 11 bases are shared with TRBD2. Germline lookup yields CDR1 SGHNT and CDR2 YYREEE (reference sequence). The CDR3 has 15 amino acids. V was clipped by 4 bases and J by 6 bases; unmatched bases: 9. This CDR3 reads CASSPRGLAGSEQYF. The CDR3 DNA is TGTGCCAGCAGCCCACGCGGACTAGCGGGTAGCGAGCAGTACTTC.

The V and J genes are TRBV28 and TRBJ1-1; the D gene is possibly TRBD1 (6 bases). The CDR3 is made up of 16 amino acids. Germline CDR1 MDHEN, CDR2 SYDVKM. Trimming stripped 4 bases from V and 1 base from J, with 16 bases between. CDR3 region: CASSSPGEGKNTEAFF. The DNA of the CDR3 is TGTGCCAGCAGTTCGCCAGGGGAGGGGAAGAACACTGAAGCTTTCTTT.

This chain links TRBV5-4 with TRBJ2-1, with 7 positions matching TRBD2. The V and J ends lost 4 bases and 3 bases, in that order; junction bases with no gene match: 10. Germline lookup yields CDR1 SGHNT and CDR2 YYREEE (reference sequence). This CDR3 spans 16 amino acids. Here the CDR3 DNA reads TGTGCCAGCAGCAAAGTTTTTGGGGGGGACTACAATGAGCAGTTCTTC. It encodes CASSKVFGGDYNEQFF.

This rearrangement joins TRBV2 to TRBJ2-1, with D perhaps being TRBD1 or TRBD2 (5 bases each). Germline V lookup: CDR1 SNHLY, CDR2 FYNNEI. Trimming cost V 6 bases and J 3 bases, with 21 bases left between them. This CDR3 is 17 amino acids long. The CDR3 here is CASRATLQGGGYNEQFF. The CDR3 nucleotides are TGTGCCAGCAGGGCTACCCTCCAGGGTGGGGGCTACAATGAGCAGTTCTTC.

The chain is built from TRBV18 and TRBJ1-4; D possibly corresponds to TRBD1 (5 bases). The germline V gene encodes CDR1 KGHSH and CDR2 LQKENI. The CDR3 covers 12 residues. V shed 4 bases and J shed 5 bases, with 5 bases lying between them. The CDR3: CASSRTNEKLFF. In DNA, the CDR3 is TGTGCCAGCTCACGGACAAATGAAAAACTGTTTTTT.

The chain has TRBV27 and TRBJ2-2, with unresolved D. Trimming took off 3 bases at V and 4 bases at J, with 3 bases between the two ends. The V gene's germline CDR1 is MNHEY and CDR2 SMNVEV (reference sequence). The CDR3 sequence is 12 residues long. The CDR3 coding sequence is TGTGCCAGCAGTTTTGTCACCGGGGAGCTGTTTTTT. Translating gives CASSFVTGELFF.

The CDR3 protein is CAWSAWTATNEKLFF. The CDR3 bases are TGTGCCTGGAGTGCTTGGACGGCAACTAATGAAAAACTGTTTTTT. The chain is built from TRBV30 and TRBJ1-4; D not resolved. CDR3 length equals 15 residues. Germline V gene sequence: CDR1 GTSNPN, CDR2 SVGIG (reference sequence). Trimming shortened V by 1 base and J by 0 bases, and 9 bases separated the two germline ends.

The J gene is TRBJ2-1, the V gene TRBV9; 8 bases are shared with TRBD2. CDR1 is SGDLS and CDR2 is YYNGEE in the germline V gene. The V and J ends lost 0 bases and 4 bases, in that order; junction bases with no gene match: 6. The CDR3 runs 16 residues. The CDR3 region is CASSVGSGVQYNEQFF. The CDR3 DNA sequence: TGTGCCAGCAGCGTAGGTAGCGGGGTACAGTACAATGAGCAGTTCTTC.

The chain recombines TRBV5-8 with TRBJ1-5, with D tentatively TRBD1 (5 bases). Trimming pared 4 bases from V and 0 bases from J, leaving 11 bases between. This CDR3 comprises 15 residues. Germline loops: CDR1 SGHTS, CDR2 YDEGEE. As DNA, the CDR3 is TGTGCCAGCAGCGGGGCCGGTCTTAGCAATCAGCCCCAGCATTTT. This codes for CASSGAGLSNQPQHF.

V is TRBV9 and J is TRBJ1-3; D not certain. CDR3 length: 13 amino acids. The germline V gene has CDR1 SGDLS and CDR2 YYNGEE. V was trimmed by 0 bases and J by 4 bases, leaving 5 bases between them. CDR3 in DNA: TGTGCCAGCAGCGTAGATACGGGAAACACCATATATTTT. The encoded protein is CASSVDTGNTIYF.

The V and J genes are TRBV19 and TRBJ2-7; D unresolved. The germline CDR1 and CDR2 sequences are LNHDA and SQIVND (reference sequence). This CDR3 has 14 residues. Trimming took off 1 base at V and 2 bases at J, with 9 bases between the two ends. CDR3 protein: CASSIVLRTYEQYF. CDR3 nucleotide sequence: TGTGCCAGTAGTATAGTATTACGAACCTACGAGCAGTACTTC.

This chain links TRBV2 with TRBJ2-6; D gene uncertain. The CDR3 has 16 residues. V shed 6 bases and J shed 0 bases, with 12 bases lying between them. Germline values: CDR1 SNHLY, CDR2 FYNNEI. Here the CDR3 reads CASRRGGSSGANVLTF. The CDR3 DNA sequence: TGTGCCAGCAGAAGAGGTGGGTCCTCTGGGGCCAACGTCCTGACTTTC.

This chain uses TRBV5-1 with TRBJ1-4; 9 bases are a match to TRBD1. Germline V gives CDR1 SGHRS, CDR2 YFSETQ. The CDR3 extends over 17 amino acids. The V segment lost 3 bases and the J segment 5 bases; nucleotides outside the gene matches: 11. CDR3 sequence: CASSSSVMGTGNEKLFF. The CDR3 DNA reads TGCGCCAGCAGCTCTTCTGTTATGGGGACAGGGAATGAAAAACTGTTTTTT.